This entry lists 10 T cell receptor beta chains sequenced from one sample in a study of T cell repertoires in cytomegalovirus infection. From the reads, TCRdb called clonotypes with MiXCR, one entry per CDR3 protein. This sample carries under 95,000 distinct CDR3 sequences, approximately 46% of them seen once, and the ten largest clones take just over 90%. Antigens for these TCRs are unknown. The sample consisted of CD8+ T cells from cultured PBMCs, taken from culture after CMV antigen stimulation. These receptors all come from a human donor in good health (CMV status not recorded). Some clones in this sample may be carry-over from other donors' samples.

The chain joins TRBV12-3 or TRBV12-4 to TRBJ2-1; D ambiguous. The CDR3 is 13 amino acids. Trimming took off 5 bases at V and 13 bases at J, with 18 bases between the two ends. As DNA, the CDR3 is TGTGCCAGCAGTGAGGCCCACAGCGCCCCACAGTTCTTC. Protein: CASSEAHSAPQFF.

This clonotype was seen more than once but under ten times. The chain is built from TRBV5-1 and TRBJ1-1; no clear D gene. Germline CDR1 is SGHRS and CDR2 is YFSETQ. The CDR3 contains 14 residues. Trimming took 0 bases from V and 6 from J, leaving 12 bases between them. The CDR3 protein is CASSLGSPPPEAFF. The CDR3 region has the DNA TGCGCCAGCAGCTTGGGGAGTCCCCCCCCTGAAGCTTTCTTT.

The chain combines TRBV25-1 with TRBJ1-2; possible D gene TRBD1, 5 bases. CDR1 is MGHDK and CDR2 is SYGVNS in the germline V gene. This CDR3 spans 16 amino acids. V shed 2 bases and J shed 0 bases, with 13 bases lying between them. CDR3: CASSEPGTVANYGYTF. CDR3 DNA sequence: TGTGCCAGCAGTGAACCCGGGACGGTAGCTAACTATGGCTACACCTTC.

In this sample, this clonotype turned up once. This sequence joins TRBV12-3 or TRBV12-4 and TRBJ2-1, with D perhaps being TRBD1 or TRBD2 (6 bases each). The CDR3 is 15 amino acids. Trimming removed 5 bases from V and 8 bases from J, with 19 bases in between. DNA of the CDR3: TGTGCCAGCAGTCACCGACCCTTCGGGGGCGATGAGCAGTTCTTC. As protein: CASSHRPFGGDEQFF.

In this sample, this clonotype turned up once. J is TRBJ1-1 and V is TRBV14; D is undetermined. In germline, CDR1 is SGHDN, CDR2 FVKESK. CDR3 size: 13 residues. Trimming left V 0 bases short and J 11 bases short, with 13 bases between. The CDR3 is CASSQDGPPEAFF. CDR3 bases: TGTGCCAGCAGCCAAGATGGTCCACCGGAGGCTTTCTTT.

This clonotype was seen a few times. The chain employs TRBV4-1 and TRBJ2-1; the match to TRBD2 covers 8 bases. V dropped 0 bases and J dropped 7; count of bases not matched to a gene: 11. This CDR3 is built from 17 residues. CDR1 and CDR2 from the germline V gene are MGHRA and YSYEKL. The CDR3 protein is CASSQEGTSGLSNEQFF. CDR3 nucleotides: TGCGCCAGCAGCCAAGAAGGAACTAGCGGACTTTCGAATGAGCAGTTCTTC.

The DNA of the CDR3 is TGTGCCAGCAGCTTACCCGGGTCTTCACCCCTCCACTTT. Encoded protein: CASSLPGSSPLHF. The gene calls are TRBV7-8 and TRBJ1-6; D not resolved. V dropped 2 bases and J dropped 9 bases, with 8 bases sitting between them. The germline V gene encodes CDR1 SGHVS and CDR2 FQNEAQ. CDR3 length: 13 residues. Full variable domain (remainder filled in from reference TRBV7-8 and TRBJ1-6): GAGVSQSPRYKVAKRGQDVALRCDPISGHVSLFWYQQALGQGPEFLTYFQNEAQLDKSGLPSDRFFAERPEGSVSTLKIQRTQQEDSAVYLCASSLPGSSPLHFGNGTRLTVT.

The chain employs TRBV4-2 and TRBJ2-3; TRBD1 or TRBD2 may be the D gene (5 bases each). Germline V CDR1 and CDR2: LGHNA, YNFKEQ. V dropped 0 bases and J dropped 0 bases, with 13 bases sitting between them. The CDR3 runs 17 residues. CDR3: CASSQDRGGASTDTQYF. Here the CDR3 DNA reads TGTGCCAGCAGCCAAGATCGGGGCGGTGCTAGCACAGATACGCAGTATTTT.

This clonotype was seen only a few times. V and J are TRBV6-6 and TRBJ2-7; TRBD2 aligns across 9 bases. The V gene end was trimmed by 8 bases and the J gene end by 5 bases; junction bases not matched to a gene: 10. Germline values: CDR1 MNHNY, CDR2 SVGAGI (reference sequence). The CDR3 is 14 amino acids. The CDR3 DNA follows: TGTGCCAGCTTGGGTCTAGCGGGACGCGACGAGCAGTACTTC. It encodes CASLGLAGRDEQYF.

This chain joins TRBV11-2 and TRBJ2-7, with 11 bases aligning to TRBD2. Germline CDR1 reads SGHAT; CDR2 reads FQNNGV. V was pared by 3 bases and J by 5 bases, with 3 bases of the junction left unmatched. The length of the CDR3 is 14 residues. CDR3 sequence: CASSFLAGGDEQYF. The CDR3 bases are TGTGCCAGCAGCTTTCTAGCGGGAGGTGACGAGCAGTACTTC.